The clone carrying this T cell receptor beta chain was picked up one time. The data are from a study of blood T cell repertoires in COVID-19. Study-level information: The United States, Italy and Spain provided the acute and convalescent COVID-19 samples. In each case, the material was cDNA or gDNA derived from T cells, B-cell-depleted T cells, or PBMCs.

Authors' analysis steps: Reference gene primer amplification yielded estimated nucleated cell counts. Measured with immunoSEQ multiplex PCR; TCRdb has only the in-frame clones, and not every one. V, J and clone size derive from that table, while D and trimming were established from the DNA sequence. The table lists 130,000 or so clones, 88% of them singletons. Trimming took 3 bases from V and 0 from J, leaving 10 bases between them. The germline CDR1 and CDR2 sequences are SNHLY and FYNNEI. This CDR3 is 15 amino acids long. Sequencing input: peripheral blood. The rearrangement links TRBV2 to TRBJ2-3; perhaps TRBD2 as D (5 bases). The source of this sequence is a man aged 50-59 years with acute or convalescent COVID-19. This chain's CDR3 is CASSEVGGSTDTQYF. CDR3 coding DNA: TGTGCCAGCAGTGAGGTTGGCGGGAGCACAGATACGCAGTATTTT. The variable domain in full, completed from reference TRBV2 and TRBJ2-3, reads EPEVTQTPSHQVTQMGQEVILRCVPISNHLYFYWYRQILGQKVEFLVSFYNNEISEKSEIFDDQFSVERPDGSNFTLKIRSTKLEDSAMYFCASSEVGGSTDTQYFGPGTRLTVL.